These 16 T cell receptor beta chains share one sample of origin, sequenced in a study of metastatic and nonmetastatic thyroid tumors. Thyroid surgery was performed in patients who had received no treatment beforehand. TCRdb reprocessed the PCR reads using MiXCR. This repertoire shows about 19,000 clones, around 25% found once; its top ten account for roughly 3.5%. Sequencing was done on a sample of blood. The receptors come from a male donor with papillary thyroid cancer or a benign thyroid nodule (not recorded which). Some clones in this sample may be carry-over from other donors' samples.

The rearrangement links TRBV19 to TRBJ1-2, with D maybe TRBD1 (5 bases). Per germline, CDR1 LNHDA and CDR2 SQIVND (reference sequence). Deletions cut 3 bases from V and 4 bases from J, with 9 bases between. The CDR3 loop spans 13 amino acids. CDR3: CASSIGGGYGYTF. CDR3 in DNA: TGTGCCAGTAGTATTGGGGGTGGCTATGGCTACACCTTC.

Many counts were recorded for this clone. The V and J genes are TRBV9 and TRBJ2-2; no definite D call. Germline V lookup: CDR1 SGDLS, CDR2 YYNGEE. V dropped 4 bases and J dropped 0 bases, with 10 bases sitting between them. CDR3 length: 15 amino acids. The CDR3 sequence is CASSWSKSNTGELFF. Here the CDR3 DNA reads TGTGCCAGCAGCTGGTCTAAGTCGAACACCGGGGAGCTGTTTTTT.

This clone qualifies as medium-sized (0.01 to 0.1%). The chain links TRBV7-2 to TRBJ2-2; tentatively, D is TRBD2 (5 bases). The CDR3 extends over 13 amino acids. The germline CDR1 and CDR2 sequences are SGHTA and FQGNSA. The V and J ends lost 4 bases and 6 bases respectively, with 9 bases between them. CDR3 nucleotide sequence: TGTGCCAGCAGCTACCGGGGTCCCGGGGAGCTGTTTTTT. This translates into CASSYRGPGELFF.

This clone was counted at least ten times. The chain is built from TRBV28 and TRBJ2-5, with 8 bases fitting TRBD1. The V segment lost 6 bases and the J segment 4 bases; nucleotides outside the gene matches: 10. The CDR3 length is 15 residues. Germline CDR1 reads MDHEN; CDR2 reads SYDVKM. The DNA of the CDR3 is TGTGCCAGCAGCCCCGGACAGGGTCTTGGAGAGACCCAGTACTTC. Translation: CASSPGQGLGETQYF.

The chain joins TRBV20-1 to TRBJ2-3; D ambiguous. V was trimmed by 5 bases and J by 4 bases, leaving 10 bases between them. This CDR3 has 12 residues. The germline gives CDR1 DFQATT, CDR2 SNEGSKA (reference sequence). CDR3 DNA sequence: TGCAGTGCTCCCCTGACTTCAGATACGCAGTATTTT. This codes for CSAPLTSDTQYF.

The sample holds a few counts of this clone. The chain has TRBV5-1 and TRBJ2-2, with D possibly matching TRBD2 (6 bases). CDR1 is SGHRS and CDR2 is YFSETQ in the germline V gene. The CDR3 has 15 amino acids. V shed 4 bases and J shed 2 bases, with 12 bases lying between them. The CDR3 loop is CASSPLAVNTGELFF. In DNA, the CDR3 is TGCGCCAGCAGCCCATTAGCGGTAAACACCGGGGAGCTGTTTTTT.

At least ten counts were recorded for this clone. The chain carries TRBV28 and TRBJ2-5, with a tentative D call TRBD1 (5 bases). Trimming cost V 7 bases and J 3 bases, with 21 bases left between them. The V gene's germline CDR1 is MDHEN and CDR2 SYDVKM. This CDR3 comprises 16 residues. CDR3 in DNA: TGTGCCAGCATCCAAGGAAGGGTGAGCAGGGAAGAGACCCAGTACTTC. It specifies CASIQGRVSREETQYF.

The table lists this clone with many counts. This could be a read error, since a much larger clone is one nucleotide away. This sample also contains other DNA sequences that code for the same CDR3. This chain uses TRBV20-1 with TRBJ2-7, with D possibly matching TRBD1 (6 bases). The CDR3 sequence is 14 residues long. CDR1 is DFQATT and CDR2 is SNEGSKA in the germline V gene (reference sequence). V lost 3 bases and J lost 5, with 17 bases in between. CDR3 in DNA: TGCAGTGCTAGTCAAGGGCAGGGGTACGACGAGCAGTACTTC. It specifies CSASQGQGYDEQYF.

In this sample, this clone turned up a few times. The genes are TRBV19 and TRBJ2-2, with 9 bases identical to TRBD1. This CDR3 is 13 amino acids long. Germline V lookup: CDR1 LNHDA, CDR2 SQIVND (reference sequence). V was clipped by 11 bases and J by 3 bases; unmatched bases: 4. The CDR3 coding sequence is TGTGCCTCGAACAGGGGGCACACCGGGGAGCTGTTTTTT. This codes for CASNRGHTGELFF. Combining the CDR3 with reference TRBV19 and TRBJ2-2 gives the whole variable domain DGGITQSPKYLFRKEGQNVTLSCEQNLNHDAMYWYRQDPGQGLRLIYYSQIVNDFQKGDIAEGYSVSREKKESFPLTVTSAQKNPTAFYLCASNRGHTGELFFGEGSRLTVL.

This rearrangement joins TRBV11-1 to TRBJ2-1; D is perhaps TRBD2 (6 bases). CDR3 length: 15 residues. From germline, CDR1 is SGHAT and CDR2 FQDESV (reference sequence). Deletions cut 1 base from V and 4 bases from J, with 11 bases between. This CDR3 is CASSLGLASYNEQFF. CDR3 DNA: TGTGCCAGCAGCTTAGGGCTAGCGTCGTACAATGAGCAGTTCTTC.

This clone is classed as medium-sized. This chain connects TRBV5-1 to TRBJ2-5; no definite D call. The CDR3 spans 14 residues. The germline V and J ends were trimmed by 2 bases and 1 base, with 9 bases remaining between them. Germline-derived CDR1 and CDR2 are SGHRS and YFSETQ. The CDR3 is CASSFSGSQETQYF. The CDR3 bases are TGCGCCAGCAGCTTCTCGGGCAGCCAAGAGACCCAGTACTTC.

By share, this clone counts as medium-sized. The rearrangement links TRBV11-2 to TRBJ2-1; TRBD2 agrees at 11 bases. Trimming took 3 bases from V and 4 from J; bases not matched to a gene: 2. Germline CDR1 reads SGHAT; CDR2 reads FQNNGV. This CDR3 is built from 15 residues. CDR3 sequence (DNA): TGTGCCAGCAGCTTCCTAGCGGGAGGTTACAATGAGCAGTTCTTC. Translating gives CASSFLAGGYNEQFF. Drawing the rest from reference TRBV11-2 and TRBJ2-1, the complete variable domain is EAGVAQSPRYKIIEKRQSVAFWCNPISGHATLYWYQQILGQGPKLLIQFQNNGVVDDSQLPKDRFSAERLKGVDSTLKIQPAKLEDSAVYLCASSFLAGGYNEQFFGPGTRLTVL.

This clone was picked up a small number of times. Its ends do not fully match the called genes, so a read error is possible. The rearrangement uses TRBV6-1 and TRBJ2-2; possibly TRBD1 for D (7 bases). The CDR3 consists of 16 residues. Germline V lookup: CDR1 MNHNS, CDR2 SASEGT. The DNA of the CDR3 is TGTGTCAGCAGTGGGGGGACAGCAGACTACACCGGGGAGCTGTTTTTT. Amino acid sequence: CVSSGGTADYTGELFF.

V and J are TRBV6-2 or TRBV6-3 and TRBJ1-2; D is possibly TRBD1 (5 bases). CDR3 length: 17 residues. The germline V gene encodes CDR1 MNHEY and CDR2 SVGEGT. The V end lost 4 bases, the J end lost 2 bases, and 20 bases lay between the germline ends. CDR3 in amino acids: CASSSRWVAGMNYGYTF. DNA for the CDR3: TGTGCCAGCAGTTCACGCTGGGTGGCAGGGATGAACTATGGCTACACCTTC.

This clone was counted once. The chain links TRBV20-1 to TRBJ2-3; maybe TRBD2 (6 bases). Trimming removed 1 base from V and 5 bases from J, with 13 bases in between. The CDR3 contains 14 residues. Looked up from germline, CDR1 is DFQATT and CDR2 is SNEGSKA (reference sequence). DNA for the CDR3: TGCAGTGCTAGAGCGGGAGAAGCTGTAGATACGCAGTATTTT. Encoded protein: CSARAGEAVDTQYF.

This clone has ten or more counts. The genes are TRBV6-5 and TRBJ2-5; D gene uncertain. Germline loops: CDR1 MNHEY, CDR2 SVGAGI. CDR3 length equals 14 residues. V was trimmed by 2 bases and J by 2 bases, leaving 9 bases between them. The CDR3 DNA sequence: TGTGCCAGCAGTTACGGGCAGACTCAAGAGACCCAGTACTTC. Amino acids: CASSYGQTQETQYF.